This passage covers 2 T cell receptor beta chains from one sample sequenced in a study of cytomegalovirus exposure and HLA in healthy donors. The PCR had 60 Vbeta and 13 Jbeta primers. TCRdb keeps only in-frame clones here, not all; method: immunoSEQ multiplex PCR. The sample yields approximately 190,000 clones, just under 70% seen once. Sequencing input: PBMCs. The receptors were sampled from a man between 40 and 49 years old in good health and CMV-seropositive.

The chain uses TRBV28 and TRBJ1-5; D remains ambiguous. Trimming stripped 7 bases from V and 3 bases from J, with 19 bases between. Germline V CDR1 and CDR2: MDHEN, SYDVKM. This CDR3 contains 16 residues. CDR3 region: CASTPSAPKYNQPQHF. The CDR3 nucleotides are TGTGCCAGCACCCCTAGCGCCCCCAAATACAATCAGCCCCAGCATTTT.

This sequence joins TRBV19 and TRBJ1-5; tentative D call: TRBD1 (5 bases). The CDR3 is 14 amino acids. V lost 9 bases, J lost 0 bases, and 12 bases lay in between. The germline V gene has CDR1 LNHDA and CDR2 SQIVND (reference sequence). The CDR3 reads CASKKGNSNQPQHF. DNA for the CDR3: TGTGCCAGCAAGAAGGGGAATAGCAATCAGCCCCAGCATTTT.